This T cell receptor beta chain originates from a study of CD8+CD57+ T cells in acquired aplastic anemia. This clonotype was counted ten times or more. What it binds is unknown. The CDR3 is 14 residues long. In germline, CDR1 is SEHNR, CDR2 FQNEAQ (reference sequence). V lost 5 bases and J 2 bases, leaving 13 bases between the germline ends. Genomic DNA provided the template from which TCR beta VDJ and CDR3 profiles were obtained. TCRdb fed the reads into MiXCR, producing one record per CDR3 protein. The repertoire holds under 200,000 distinct CDR3 sequences, with about three fifths as singletons. Overall study results and limits: Comparison of patients with controls identified roughly 27 shared CD8+ CDR3 sequences.

This sequence was found in a human donor with severe aplastic anemia or a healthy control (not recorded which). Material for sequencing was sorted CD4+, CD8+, or CD8+CD57+ T cells (not recorded which) from PBMCs. This chain uses TRBV7-9 with TRBJ2-7; D is ambiguous. Written as DNA, the CDR3 is TGTGCCAGCAGCCCTGACGGATTTCCCTACGAGCAGTACTTC. Translating gives CASSPDGFPYEQYF.